The text below deals with one TCR beta chain. Its matching antigen is unknown. The sample belongs to a study of cytomegalovirus exposure and HLA in healthy donors. Assay used: immunoSEQ multiplex PCR; TCRdb lists only in-frame clones, some missing. The sample yields more than 50,000 clones, about 93% seen once. General observations from the study: Cytomegalovirus-associated TCR beta chains were listed, numbering around 150.

Germline CDR1 and CDR2: SGHRS and YFSETQ. The CDR3 has 14 amino acids. Trimming pared 0 bases from V and 2 bases from J, leaving 8 bases between. The sequence came from a man between 18 and 35 years old in good health and CMV-seronegative. Sequenced material: PBMCs. The rearrangement joins TRBV5-1 to TRBJ1-2; D uncertain. This CDR3 reads CASSLEAGNYGYTF. The CDR3 bases are TGCGCCAGCAGCTTGGAGGCGGGAAACTATGGCTACACCTTC.